These 21 T cell receptor beta chains originate from one sample sequenced in a study of T cell repertoires in cytomegalovirus infection. These receptors' targets are unknown. In TCRdb, the reads were re-called with MiXCR into one record per CDR3 protein. The data show 450,000 to 650,000 distinct CDR3 sequences, approximately 40% seen once. The sequencing used cultured PBMCs, collected from culture after CMV antigen stimulation. These TCRs come from a human donor in good health (CMV status not recorded). Some clones in this sample may be carry-over from other donors' samples.

This clonotype was picked up one time. This chain uses TRBV7-9 with TRBJ1-3, with D hard to call. The V end lost 8 bases, the J end lost 0 bases, and 11 bases lay between the germline ends. The CDR3 runs to 14 residues. Germline V CDR1 and CDR2: SEHNR, FQNEAQ (reference sequence). As DNA, the CDR3 is TGTGCCAGCGCCGACCTAAACTCTGGAAACACCATATATTTT. Amino acids: CASADLNSGNTIYF.

Only a few counts were recorded for this clonotype. The rearrangement links TRBV10-2 to TRBJ2-1; TRBD2 might be the D (5 bases). The CDR3 contains 13 residues. Germline CDR1 is WSHSY and CDR2 is SAAADI. Trimming took 8 bases from V and 4 from J, leaving 12 bases between them. CDR3 coding DNA: TGCGCCAGCGAAGCGGCGGAATACAATGAGCAGTTCTTC. Its protein is CASEAAEYNEQFF.

This clonotype was seen more than once but under ten times. The chain carries TRBV7-2 and TRBJ2-3; tentatively, D is TRBD2 (6 bases). Germline values: CDR1 SGHTA, CDR2 FQGNSA. Trimming shortened V by 1 base and J by 6 bases, and 11 bases separated the two germline ends. The CDR3 length is 14 residues. CDR3 sequence: CASSLESSGDTQYF. The CDR3 region has the DNA TGTGCCAGCAGCTTAGAGTCCAGCGGGGATACGCAGTATTTT. Full variable domain (rest looked up from reference TRBV7-2 and TRBJ2-3): GAGVSQSPSNKVTEKGKDVELRCDPISGHTALYWYRQSLGQGLEFLIYFQGNSAPDKSGLPSDRFSAERTGGSVSTLTIQRTQQEDSAVYLCASSLESSGDTQYFGPGTRLTVL.

A few counts support this clonotype. V usage is TRBV11-2 and J usage is TRBJ2-4; 7 nucleotides align to TRBD1. The germline CDR1 and CDR2 sequences are SGHAT and FQNNGV. The length of the CDR3 is 16 residues. After removal of 4 bases from V and 3 bases from J, the junction contained 9 bases not matched to a gene. DNA for the CDR3: TGTGCCAGCAGCTCTAGTTTACAGGGGAACAAAAACATTCAGTACTTC. It specifies CASSSSLQGNKNIQYF.

In this sample, this clonotype turned up a few times. V gene TRBV6-2 or TRBV6-3 combines with J gene TRBJ2-7, with D possibly matching TRBD2 (5 bases). Germline-derived CDR1 and CDR2 are MNHEY and SVGEGT. Trimming left V 2 bases short and J 6 bases short, with 8 bases between. The CDR3 is made up of 12 amino acids. The CDR3 DNA reads TGTGCCAGCAGTTACCAGCGGCTCGAGCAGTACTTC. This codes for CASSYQRLEQYF.

This clonotype showed up just a few times. CDR3 bases: TGTGCCAGCAGCCCTTCTGGAACCTCTGGAAACACCATATATTTT. Translated: CASSPSGTSGNTIYF. The rearrangement joins TRBV7-2 to TRBJ1-3; D is ambiguous. This CDR3 spans 15 amino acids. Germline-derived CDR1 and CDR2 are SGHTA and FQGNSA. Trimming took 5 bases from V and 0 from J, leaving 11 bases between them.

The chain is built from TRBV4-1 and TRBJ2-1; a weak D match, TRBD2 (5 bases). The CDR3 sequence is 14 residues long. The germline V gene encodes CDR1 MGHRA and CDR2 YSYEKL. V was cut by 0 bases and J by 10 bases, with 13 bases left in between. CDR3: CASSQEIRVAEQFF. The CDR3 DNA reads TGCGCCAGCAGCCAAGAGATTAGGGTAGCGGAGCAGTTCTTC.

A few counts support this clonotype. The chain is built from TRBV28 and TRBJ2-3; D could derive from TRBD1 or TRBD2 (5 bases each). Germline-derived CDR1 and CDR2 are MDHEN and SYDVKM. Trimming took 8 bases from V and 1 from J, leaving 19 bases between them. This CDR3 comprises 16 residues. The CDR3 is CASGGGGGWGTDTQYF. The DNA for the CDR3 is TGTGCCAGCGGCGGAGGTGGGGGTTGGGGCACAGATACGCAGTATTTT.

This sequence joins TRBV6-6 and TRBJ1-5; TRBD1 matches at 8 bases. J gave up 7 bases and V 10 bases, and 6 bases lay outside the gene matches. Germline V lookup: CDR1 MNHNY, CDR2 SVGAGI (reference sequence). The CDR3 spans 12 residues. CDR3 DNA sequence: TGTGCCACCCAGGGGGCTGGACAGCCCCAGCATTTT. Its translation is CATQGAGQPQHF.

This chain connects TRBV10-3 to TRBJ2-5; D is unclear. This CDR3 is built from 11 residues. Germline assignment: CDR1 ENHRY and CDR2 SYGVKD. Trimming took 7 bases from V and 4 from J, leaving 7 bases between them. The CDR3: CAITRIETQYF. The CDR3, as DNA: TGTGCCATCACCAGGATAGAGACCCAGTACTTC.

The chain uses TRBV7-2 and TRBJ2-5; 8 nucleotides line up with TRBD1. J gave up 5 bases and V 3 bases, and 8 bases lay outside the gene matches. CDR1 and CDR2 (germline): SGHTA, FQGNSA. The CDR3 has 15 amino acids. CDR3: CASSFRQGAFETQYF. DNA for the CDR3: TGTGCCAGCAGCTTCCGGCAGGGGGCTTTCGAGACCCAGTACTTC.

This clonotype was detected only once. The CDR3 nucleotides read TGCAGTGCTACCCGGACTAGCGGGGGACCACAAGAGACCCAGTACTTC. Protein product: CSATRTSGGPQETQYF. This sequence joins TRBV20-1 and TRBJ2-5; 13 bases are a match to TRBD2. J was trimmed by 2 bases and V by 4 bases; bases with no gene match: 7. Germline-derived CDR1 and CDR2 are DFQATT and SNEGSKA (reference sequence). The CDR3 is 16 residues long.

V usage is TRBV19 and J usage is TRBJ2-5; D unresolved. Germline CDR1 and CDR2: LNHDA and SQIVND (reference sequence). V was shortened by 3 bases and J by 3 bases, with 8 bases between the two germline ends. The CDR3 is 13 residues long. CDR3 sequence: CASSIWLEETQYF. The CDR3 DNA reads TGTGCCAGTAGTATTTGGCTGGAAGAGACCCAGTACTTC. Supplemented by reference TRBV19 and TRBJ2-5, the full variable domain reads DGGITQSPKYLFRKEGQNVTLSCEQNLNHDAMYWYRQDPGQGLRLIYYSQIVNDFQKGDIAEGYSVSREKKESFPLTVTSAQKNPTAFYLCASSIWLEETQYFGPGTRLLVL.

This clonotype came up a few times. This rearrangement joins TRBV5-4 to TRBJ1-1; a weak D match, TRBD1 (6 bases). CDR1 is SGHNT and CDR2 is YYREEE in the germline V gene (reference sequence). CDR3 length: 15 amino acids. The ends were cut back, 4 bases at V and 3 bases at J, with 16 bases in the middle. In nucleotides, the CDR3 is TGTGCCAGCAGCAATACCAGGGGTCTGGACACTGAAGCTTTCTTT. This codes for CASSNTRGLDTEAFF.

V and J are TRBV7-2 and TRBJ2-3; 8 bases agree with TRBD1. The CDR3 has 16 residues. After removal of 5 bases from V and 2 bases from J, the junction contained 9 bases not matched to a gene. Germline V gene lookup returns CDR1 SGHTA and CDR2 FQGNSA. The CDR3 bases are TGTGCCAGCAGCCCACAACCGGGACAGGACACAGATACGCAGTATTTT. It is translated as CASSPQPGQDTDTQYF.

This chain connects TRBV10-3 to TRBJ2-7, with TRBD1 matching 8 bases. Trimming removed 5 bases from V and 0 bases from J; junction bases left unmatched: 6. Per the germline V gene, CDR1 is ENHRY and CDR2 is SYGVKD. CDR3 size: 15 residues. The DNA for the CDR3 is TGTGCCATCAGTCCGGGACAGGAAAGCTCCTACGAGCAGTACTTC. Translated, it gives CAISPGQESSYEQYF.

This rearrangement joins TRBV7-6 to TRBJ2-2; D is undetermined. The V gene's germline CDR1 is SGHVS and CDR2 FNYEAQ. The length of the CDR3 is 13 residues. V was cut by 5 bases and J by 3 bases, with 7 bases left in between. This CDR3 reads CASSQYYTGELFF. In DNA, the CDR3 is TGTGCCAGCAGCCAGTACTACACCGGGGAGCTGTTTTTT.

This clonotype showed up just a few times. J is TRBJ2-1 and V is TRBV6-1, with 8 bases identical to TRBD1. The CDR3 length is 14 residues. The V gene's germline CDR1 is MNHNS and CDR2 SASEGT. With V trimmed by 4 bases and J by 5 bases, 4 bases remained unmatched. DNA for the CDR3: TGTGCCAGCAGTGGGCGACAGGGGAACAATGAGCAGTTCTTC. It encodes CASSGRQGNNEQFF.

This chain uses TRBV20-1 with TRBJ2-2; D unclear. Trimming took off 3 bases at V and 1 base at J, with 15 bases between the two ends. Germline CDR1 reads DFQATT; CDR2 reads SNEGSKA (reference sequence). The CDR3 totals 16 residues. CDR3 protein: CSARVQGRENTGELFF. DNA for the CDR3: TGCAGTGCTAGGGTTCAAGGGCGCGAGAACACCGGGGAGCTGTTTTTT.

Comments on this clonotype: An end of the junction differs from the germline gene, which may be a read error. The V and J genes are TRBV7-9 and TRBJ2-3; D gene uncertain. The CDR3 sequence is 14 residues long. Germline V CDR1 and CDR2: SEHNR, FQNEAQ (reference sequence). The chain's CDR3 is CASSLVAGEDAQYF. The CDR3 nucleotides read TGTGCCAGCAGCTTAGTAGCTGGTGAAGATGCGCAGTATTTT.

This clonotype was detected only a few times. This chain uses TRBV27 with TRBJ1-2, with a possible D match to TRBD1 (6 bases). This CDR3 spans 13 amino acids. V was trimmed by 5 bases and J by 4 bases, leaving 11 bases between them. Germline V gene sequence: CDR1 MNHEY, CDR2 SMNVEV (reference sequence). CDR3 DNA: TGTGCCAGCAGTGGGGGGGGGCCCTATGGCTACACCTTC. Amino acid sequence: CASSGGGPYGYTF.